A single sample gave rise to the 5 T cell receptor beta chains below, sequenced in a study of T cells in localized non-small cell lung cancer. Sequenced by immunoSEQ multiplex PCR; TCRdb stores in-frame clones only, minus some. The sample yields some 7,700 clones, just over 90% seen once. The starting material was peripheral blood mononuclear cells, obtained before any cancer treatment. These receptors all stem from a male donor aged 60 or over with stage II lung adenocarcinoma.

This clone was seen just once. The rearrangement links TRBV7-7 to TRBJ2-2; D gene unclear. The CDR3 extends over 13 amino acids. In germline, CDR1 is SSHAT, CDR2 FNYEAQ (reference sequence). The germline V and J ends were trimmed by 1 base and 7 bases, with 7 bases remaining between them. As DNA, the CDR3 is TGTGCCAGCAGCTTAGACGGTGGCGGGGAGCTGTTTTTT. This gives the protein CASSLDGGGELFF. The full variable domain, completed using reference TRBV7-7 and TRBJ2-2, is GAGVSQSPRYKVTKRGQDVTLRCDPISSHATLYWYQQALGQGPEFLTYFNYEAQPDKSGLPSDRFSAERPEGSISTLTIQRTEQRDSAMYRCASSLDGGGELFFGEGSRLTVL.

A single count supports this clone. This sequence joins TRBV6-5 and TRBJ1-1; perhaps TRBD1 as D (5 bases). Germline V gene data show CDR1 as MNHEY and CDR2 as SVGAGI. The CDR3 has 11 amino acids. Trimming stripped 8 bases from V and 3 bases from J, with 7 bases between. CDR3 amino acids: CASWGDTEAFF. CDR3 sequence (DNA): TGTGCCAGCTGGGGCGACACTGAAGCTTTCTTT.

CDR3 sequence: CASRPINTVGGYTF. CDR3 sequence (DNA): TGTGCCAGCAGGCCCATTAATACCGTCGGGGGCTACACCTTC. The chain carries TRBV27 and TRBJ1-2; no clear D gene. With 6 bases removed from V and 8 bases from J, the gap between germline ends came to 19 bases. Germline V gene data show CDR1 as MNHEY and CDR2 as SMNVEV (reference sequence). The CDR3 totals 14 residues.

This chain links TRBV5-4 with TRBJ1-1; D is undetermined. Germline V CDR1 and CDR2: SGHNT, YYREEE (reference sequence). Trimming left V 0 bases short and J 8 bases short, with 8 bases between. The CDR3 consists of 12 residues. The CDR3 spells CASSLAGREAFF. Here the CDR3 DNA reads TGTGCCAGCAGCTTGGCGGGTAGAGAAGCTTTCTTT.

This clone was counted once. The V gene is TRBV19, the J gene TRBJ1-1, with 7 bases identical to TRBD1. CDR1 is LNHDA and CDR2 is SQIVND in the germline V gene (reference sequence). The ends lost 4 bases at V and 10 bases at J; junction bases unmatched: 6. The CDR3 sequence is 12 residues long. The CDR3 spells CASSTGQMGAFF. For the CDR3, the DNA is TGTGCCAGTAGTACGGGACAGATGGGAGCTTTCTTT.